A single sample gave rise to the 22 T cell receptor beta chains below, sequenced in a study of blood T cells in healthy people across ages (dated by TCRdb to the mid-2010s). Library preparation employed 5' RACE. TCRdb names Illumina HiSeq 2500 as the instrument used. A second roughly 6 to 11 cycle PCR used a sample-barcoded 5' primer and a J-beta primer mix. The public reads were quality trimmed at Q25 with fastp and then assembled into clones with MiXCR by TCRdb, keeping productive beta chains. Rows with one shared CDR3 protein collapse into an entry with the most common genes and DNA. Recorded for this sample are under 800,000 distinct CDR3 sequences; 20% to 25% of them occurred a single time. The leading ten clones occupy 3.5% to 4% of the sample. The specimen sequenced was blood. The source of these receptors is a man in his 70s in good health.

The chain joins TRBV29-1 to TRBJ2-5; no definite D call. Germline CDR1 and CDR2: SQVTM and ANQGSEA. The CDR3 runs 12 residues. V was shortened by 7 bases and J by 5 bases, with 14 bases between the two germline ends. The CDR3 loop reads CSGKKGPETQYF. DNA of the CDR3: TGCAGCGGGAAGAAGGGCCCCGAGACCCAGTACTTC. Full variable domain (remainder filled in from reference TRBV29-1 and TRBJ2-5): SAVISQKPSRDICQRGTSLTIQCQVDSQVTMMFWYRQQPGQSLTLIATANQGSEATYESGFVIDKFPISRPNLTFSTLTVSNMSPEDSSIYLCSGKKGPETQYFGPGTRLLVL.

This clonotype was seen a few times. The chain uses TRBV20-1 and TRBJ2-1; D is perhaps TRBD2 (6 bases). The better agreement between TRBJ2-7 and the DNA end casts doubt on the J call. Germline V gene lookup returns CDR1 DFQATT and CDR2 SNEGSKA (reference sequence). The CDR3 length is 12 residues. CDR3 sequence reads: CSASYGTDEQYF. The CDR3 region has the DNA TGCAGTGCTAGTTACGGGACTGACGAGCAGTACTTC.

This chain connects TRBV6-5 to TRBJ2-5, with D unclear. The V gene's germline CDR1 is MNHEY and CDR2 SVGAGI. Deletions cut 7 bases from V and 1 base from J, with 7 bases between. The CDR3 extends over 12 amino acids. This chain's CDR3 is CASNRPQETQYF. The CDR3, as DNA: TGTGCCAGCAATCGACCCCAAGAGACCCAGTACTTC.

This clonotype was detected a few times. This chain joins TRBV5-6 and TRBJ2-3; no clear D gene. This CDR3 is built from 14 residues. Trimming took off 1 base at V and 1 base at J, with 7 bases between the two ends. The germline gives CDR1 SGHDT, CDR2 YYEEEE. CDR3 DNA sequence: TGTGCCAGCAGCTTGTGGCAGGGCACAGATACGCAGTATTTT. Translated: CASSLWQGTDTQYF.

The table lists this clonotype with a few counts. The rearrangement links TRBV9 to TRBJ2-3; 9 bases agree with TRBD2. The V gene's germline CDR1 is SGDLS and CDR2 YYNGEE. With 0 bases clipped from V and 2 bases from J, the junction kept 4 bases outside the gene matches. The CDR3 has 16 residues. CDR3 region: CASSVDLAGTTDTQYF. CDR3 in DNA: TGTGCCAGCAGCGTAGATCTAGCGGGGACCACAGATACGCAGTATTTT.

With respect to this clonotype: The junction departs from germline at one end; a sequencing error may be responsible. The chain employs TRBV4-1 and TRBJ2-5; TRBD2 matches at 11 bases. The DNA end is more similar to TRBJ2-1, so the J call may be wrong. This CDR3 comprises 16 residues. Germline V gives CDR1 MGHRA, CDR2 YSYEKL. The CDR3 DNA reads TGCGCCAGCAGCCAAGCTACTAGCGGGAGTTACAATGGGCAGTTCTTC. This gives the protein CASSQATSGSYNGQFF.

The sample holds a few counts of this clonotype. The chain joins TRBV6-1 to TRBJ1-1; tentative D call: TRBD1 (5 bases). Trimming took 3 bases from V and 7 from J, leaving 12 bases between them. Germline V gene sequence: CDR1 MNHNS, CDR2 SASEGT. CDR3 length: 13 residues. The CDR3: CASSEANDSEAFF. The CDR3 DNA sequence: TGTGCCAGCAGTGAGGCGAACGACAGTGAAGCTTTCTTT.

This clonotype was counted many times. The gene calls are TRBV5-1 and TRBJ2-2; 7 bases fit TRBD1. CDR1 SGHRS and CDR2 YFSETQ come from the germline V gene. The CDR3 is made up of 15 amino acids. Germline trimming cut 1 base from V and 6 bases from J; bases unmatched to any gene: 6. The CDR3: CASSLRGQDAGELFF. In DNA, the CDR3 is TGCGCCAGCAGCTTGAGGGGGCAGGACGCCGGGGAGCTGTTTTTT.

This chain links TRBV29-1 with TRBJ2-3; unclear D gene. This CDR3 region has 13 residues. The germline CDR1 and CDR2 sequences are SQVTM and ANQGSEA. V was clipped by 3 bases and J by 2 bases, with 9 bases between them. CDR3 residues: CSVESRSTDTQYF. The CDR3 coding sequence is TGCAGCGTTGAGTCGCGATCCACAGATACGCAGTATTTT.

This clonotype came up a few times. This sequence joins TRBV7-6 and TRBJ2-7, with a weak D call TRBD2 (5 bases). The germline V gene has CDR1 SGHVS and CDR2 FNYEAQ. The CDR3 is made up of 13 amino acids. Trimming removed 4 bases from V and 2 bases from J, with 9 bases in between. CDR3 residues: CASSSLLAYEQYF. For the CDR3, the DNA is TGTGCCAGCAGCTCTCTACTAGCCTACGAGCAGTACTTC.

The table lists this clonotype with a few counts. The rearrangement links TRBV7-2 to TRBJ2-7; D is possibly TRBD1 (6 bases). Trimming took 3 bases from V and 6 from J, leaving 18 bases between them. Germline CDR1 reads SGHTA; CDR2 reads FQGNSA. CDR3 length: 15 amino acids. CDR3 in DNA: TGTGCCAGCAGCTTTCGAGCACAGGGTTGGGTCGAGCAGTACTTC. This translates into CASSFRAQGWVEQYF.

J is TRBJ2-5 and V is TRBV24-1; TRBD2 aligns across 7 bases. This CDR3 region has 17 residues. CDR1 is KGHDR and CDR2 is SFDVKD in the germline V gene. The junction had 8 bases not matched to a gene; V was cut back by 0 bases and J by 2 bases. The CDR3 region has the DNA TGTGCCACCAGTGATTTGACGTCTAGCGGTGGACAAGAGACCCAGTACTTC. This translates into CATSDLTSSGGQETQYF.

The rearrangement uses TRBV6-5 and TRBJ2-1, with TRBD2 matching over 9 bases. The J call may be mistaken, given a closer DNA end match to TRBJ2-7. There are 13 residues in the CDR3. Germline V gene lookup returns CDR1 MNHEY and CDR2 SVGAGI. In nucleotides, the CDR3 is TGTGCCAGCAGTTATGGGACTAGCTTCTCGCAGTACTTC. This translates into CASSYGTSFSQYF.

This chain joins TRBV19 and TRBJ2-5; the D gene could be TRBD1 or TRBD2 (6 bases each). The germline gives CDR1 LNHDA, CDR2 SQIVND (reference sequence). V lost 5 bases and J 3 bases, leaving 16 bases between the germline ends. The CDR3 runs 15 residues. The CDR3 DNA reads TGTGCCAGTAGTTGGGGGGCAGGGGTTAAAGAGACCCAGTACTTC. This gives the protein CASSWGAGVKETQYF.

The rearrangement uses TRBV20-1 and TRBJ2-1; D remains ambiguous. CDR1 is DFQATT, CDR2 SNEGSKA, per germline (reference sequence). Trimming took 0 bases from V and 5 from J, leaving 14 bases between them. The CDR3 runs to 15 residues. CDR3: CSARDLGQSHNEQFF. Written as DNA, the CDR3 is TGCAGTGCTAGAGACTTGGGCCAGAGCCACAATGAGCAGTTCTTC.

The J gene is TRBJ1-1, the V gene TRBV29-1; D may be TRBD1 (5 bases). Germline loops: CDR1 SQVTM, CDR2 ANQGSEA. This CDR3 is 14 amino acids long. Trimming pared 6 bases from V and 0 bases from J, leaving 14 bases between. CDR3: CSVTPDTLNTEAFF. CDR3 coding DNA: TGCAGCGTGACACCGGACACCCTGAACACTGAAGCTTTCTTT.

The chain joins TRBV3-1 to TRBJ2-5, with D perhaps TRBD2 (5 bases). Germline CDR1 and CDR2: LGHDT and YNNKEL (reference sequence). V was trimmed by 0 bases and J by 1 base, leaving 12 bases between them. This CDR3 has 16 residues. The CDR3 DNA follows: TGTGCCAGCAGCCAAGAATTAGTGAGCGGCCAAGAGACCCAGTACTTC. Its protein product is CASSQELVSGQETQYF.

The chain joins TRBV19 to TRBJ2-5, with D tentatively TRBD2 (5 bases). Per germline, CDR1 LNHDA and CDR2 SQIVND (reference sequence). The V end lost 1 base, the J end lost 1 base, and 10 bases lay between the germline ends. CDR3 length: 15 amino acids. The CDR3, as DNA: TGTGCCAGTAGTATAGTTTCGAGCGGCCAAGAGACCCAGTACTTC. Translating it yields CASSIVSSGQETQYF.

CDR3 in DNA: TGTGCCACCAGCAGTCCCCCGGTAAGCAATCAGCCCCAGCATTTT. It encodes CATSSPPVSNQPQHF. The V gene is TRBV15, the J gene TRBJ1-5; D gene unclear. The germline V and J ends were trimmed by 3 bases and 1 base, with 10 bases remaining between them. CDR3 length: 15 amino acids. Germline V gives CDR1 LNHNV, CDR2 YYDKDF (reference sequence).

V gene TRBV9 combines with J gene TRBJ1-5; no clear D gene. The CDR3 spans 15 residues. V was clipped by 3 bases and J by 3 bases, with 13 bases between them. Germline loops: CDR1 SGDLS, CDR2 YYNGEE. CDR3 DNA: TGTGCCAGCAGCGAGGGCGGACGGTACAATCAGCCCCAGCATTTT. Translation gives CASSEGGRYNQPQHF. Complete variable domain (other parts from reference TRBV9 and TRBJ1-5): DSGVTQTPKHLITATGQRVTLRCSPRSGDLSVYWYQQSLDQGLQFLIQYYNGEERAKGNILERFSAQQFPDLHSELNLSSLELGDSALYFCASSEGGRYNQPQHFGDGTRLSIL.

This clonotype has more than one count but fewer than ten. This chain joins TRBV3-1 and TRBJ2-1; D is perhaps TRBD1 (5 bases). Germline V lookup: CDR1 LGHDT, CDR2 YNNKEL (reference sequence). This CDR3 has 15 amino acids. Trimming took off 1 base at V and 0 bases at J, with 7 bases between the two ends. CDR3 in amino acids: CASSQGQTSYNEQFF. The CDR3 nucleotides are TGTGCCAGCAGCCAAGGACAGACCTCCTACAATGAGCAGTTCTTC.

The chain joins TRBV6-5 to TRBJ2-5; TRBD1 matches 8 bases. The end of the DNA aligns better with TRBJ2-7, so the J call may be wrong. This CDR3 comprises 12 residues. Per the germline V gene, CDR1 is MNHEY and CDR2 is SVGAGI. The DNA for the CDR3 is TGTGCCAGCAGTCGACAGGGGATCGAGCAGTACTTC. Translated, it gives CASSRQGIEQYF.